This TCR beta chain was recorded in a study of early T cells in non-severe SARS-CoV-2 infection. Germline lookup yields CDR1 DFQATT and CDR2 SNEGSKA (reference sequence). V dropped 5 bases and J dropped 6; count of bases not matched to a gene: 7. There are 13 residues in the CDR3. TCRdb redid the calling of the 5' RACE reads with MiXCR, one entry per CDR3 protein. This table has 56,000 or so distinct CDR3 sequences, about 15% appearing once. The V gene is TRBV20-1, the J gene TRBJ1-2, with 9 bases that match TRBD1. This receptor was obtained from an adult who was a healthcare worker with PCR-confirmed SARS-CoV-2 infection or an uninfected control (not recorded which). Sequences were derived from whole blood, sampled at baseline. In nucleotides, the CDR3 is TGCAGTGCTGATCGTACAGGGGGCCATGGCTACACCTTC. Encoded protein: CSADRTGGHGYTF.